A single sample is the source of the 30 T cell receptor beta chains below, sequenced in a study of vaccination effects on CD4 cells after COVID-19. Antigen specificity for these receptors is unknown. Peptide-pool stimulation followed by sequencing identified expanded antigen-specific CD4+ clonotypes in the ViraFEST assay. Following culture for approximately ten days, CD4+ T cells were isolated. The cohort was immunized with two doses of either the BNT162b2 or mRNA-1273 vaccine. Profiled with immunoSEQ multiplex PCR; TCRdb holds only in-frame clones, not every one. The sample includes tens of thousands of clones, approximately 76% of them seen just once. Sequencing was performed on CD4+ T cells from PBMCs cultured with HCoV-229E spike peptides, taken after COVID-19 vaccination. All receptors come from a human donor who received a COVID-19 vaccine.

The chain carries TRBV14 and TRBJ2-7; D is tentatively TRBD1 or TRBD2 (5 bases each). The CDR3 loop spans 15 amino acids. Germline V gene sequence: CDR1 SGHDN, CDR2 FVKESK. V was shortened by 1 base and J by 3 bases, with 13 bases between the two germline ends. The CDR3 DNA sequence: TGTGCCAGCAGCCAAGTCTGGGGGAGACACTACGAGCAGTACTTC. It yields the protein CASSQVWGRHYEQYF.

CDR3 sequence (DNA): TGTGCCAGCATCAGAGGGGCAGACGAGAGCTCCTACGAGCAGTACTTC. Its translation: CASIRGADESSYEQYF. The chain recombines TRBV21-1 with TRBJ2-7. TRBV21-1 is given as a pseudogene. This CDR3 has 16 amino acids.

V is TRBV7-9 and J is TRBJ1-1; D might be TRBD1 (5 bases). Trimming took off 1 base at V and 5 bases at J, with 5 bases between the two ends. From germline, CDR1 is SEHNR and CDR2 FQNEAQ (reference sequence). The length of the CDR3 is 12 residues. The CDR3 region has the DNA TGTGCCAGCAGCTTAGGGACAACTGAAGCTTTCTTT. It encodes CASSLGTTEAFF.

This rearrangement joins TRBV2 to TRBJ1-2; 9 bases are a match to TRBD1. Germline V gene data show CDR1 as SNHLY and CDR2 as FYNNEI. This CDR3 has 15 residues. V lost 6 bases to trimming and J lost 4 bases; unmatched junction nucleotides: 9. This CDR3 reads CASRGGQGRVYGYTF. The CDR3 DNA reads TGTGCCAGCAGGGGGGGACAGGGACGCGTCTATGGCTACACCTTC.

The rearrangement uses TRBV2 and TRBJ1-1; D call uncertain. Germline-derived CDR1 and CDR2 are SNHLY and FYNNEI. Trimming shortened V by 11 bases and J by 0 bases, and 13 bases separated the two germline ends. The CDR3 totals 13 residues. In nucleotides, the CDR3 is TGTGCCGGCGGTACGGGCCTGAACACTGAAGCTTTCTTT. It encodes CAGGTGLNTEAFF. Full variable domain (rest looked up from reference TRBV2 and TRBJ1-1): EPEVTQTPSHQVTQMGQEVILRCVPISNHLYFYWYRQILGQKVEFLVSFYNNEISEKSEIFDDQFSVERPDGSNFTLKIRSTKLEDSAMYFCAGGTGLNTEAFFGQGTRLTVV.

The rearrangement uses TRBV7-2 and TRBJ2-7; maybe TRBD1 (5 bases). The CDR3 is made up of 13 amino acids. CDR1 and CDR2 from the germline V gene are SGHTA and FQGNSA. V shed 1 base and J shed 6 bases, with 10 bases lying between them. This CDR3 reads CASSLGAGSEQYF. The CDR3 DNA follows: TGTGCCAGCAGCTTAGGTGCAGGGTCCGAGCAGTACTTC.

V gene TRBV7-2 combines with J gene TRBJ2-5; TRBD1 aligns across 7 bases. V was clipped by 5 bases and J by 4 bases; unmatched bases: 4. This CDR3 spans 13 amino acids. CDR1 is SGHTA and CDR2 is FQGNSA in the germline V gene. The CDR3 sequence: CASSNRGPETQYF. The CDR3 DNA reads as TGTGCCAGCAGCAACAGGGGTCCAGAGACCCAGTACTTC.

The V call is TRBV13, the J call TRBJ1-1; the D gene is possibly TRBD1 (5 bases). V was cut by 2 bases and J by 11 bases, with 18 bases left in between. CDR1 is PRHDT, CDR2 FYEKMQ, per germline (reference sequence). The CDR3 extends over 14 amino acids. CDR3 DNA sequence: TGTGCCAGCAGCTTAAGGCGACGGGACTTAAAGGCTTTCTTT. Protein: CASSLRRRDLKAFF.

This clone is a singleton in its sample. The chain recombines TRBV12-5 with TRBJ2-1, with 10 positions matching TRBD1. The CDR3 is made up of 14 amino acids. CDR1 is LGHNT and CDR2 is FRNRAP in the germline V gene. V was pared by 1 base and J by 9 bases, with 3 bases of the junction left unmatched. This CDR3 is CASGLGQGAGEQFF. The DNA of the CDR3 is TGTGCTAGTGGTTTGGGACAGGGGGCAGGTGAGCAGTTCTTC.

The chain couples TRBV24-1 to TRBJ2-3, with a weak D call TRBD1 (5 bases). Germline V lookup: CDR1 KGHDR, CDR2 SFDVKD. V lost 4 bases, J lost 14 bases, and 18 bases lay in between. This CDR3 is built from 13 residues. CDR3 nucleotides: TGTGCCACCAGTGAAAATACAGGTAGTGGCTGGTATTTT. Protein: CATSENTGSGWYF.

This clone was counted between two and nine times. Other DNA sequences of this sample code for an identical CDR3. This chain connects TRBV9 to TRBJ1-5; D uncertain. Trimming took 0 bases from V and 0 from J, leaving 4 bases between them. CDR3 length: 14 amino acids. CDR1 and CDR2 from the germline V gene are SGDLS and YYNGEE. The CDR3 spells CASSVGYSNQPQHF. The CDR3 region has the DNA TGTGCCAGCAGCGTAGGGTATAGCAATCAGCCCCAGCATTTT.

This clone was seen only once. The V and J genes are TRBV7-2 and TRBJ2-1; D may match TRBD1 or TRBD2 (5 bases each). V shed 1 base and J shed 7 bases, with 14 bases lying between them. The CDR3 runs to 15 residues. Germline-derived CDR1 and CDR2 are SGHTA and FQGNSA. The CDR3 spells CASSLVSLAGNEQFF. The CDR3 coding sequence is TGTGCCAGCAGCTTAGTCTCCCTAGCAGGGAATGAGCAGTTCTTC. The complete variable domain, with remaining parts taken from reference TRBV7-2 and TRBJ2-1, reads GAGVSQSPSNKVTEKGKDVELRCDPISGHTALYWYRQSLGQGLEFLIYFQGNSAPDKSGLPSDRFSAERTGGSVSTLTIQRTQQEDSAVYLCASSLVSLAGNEQFFGPGTRLTVL.

The chain employs TRBV2 and TRBJ1-3, with D unresolved. V lost 1 base, J lost 4 bases, and 2 bases lay in between. The CDR3 loop spans 12 amino acids. The germline gives CDR1 SNHLY, CDR2 FYNNEI. CDR3 DNA: TGTGCCAGCAGTGAAGAGGGAAACACCATATATTTT. This gives the protein CASSEEGNTIYF.

This clone was recorded once. V is TRBV3-1 (or the pseudogene TRBV3-2) and J is TRBJ2-3; D gene uncertain. V lost 3 bases and J 0 bases, leaving 16 bases between the germline ends. The germline V gene encodes CDR1 LGHDT and CDR2 YNNKEL (reference sequence). CDR3 length: 17 amino acids. The CDR3 DNA reads TGTGCCAGCAGCCATGATCTGCCTCCCATTAGCACAGATACGCAGTATTTT. It yields the protein CASSHDLPPISTDTQYF.

The chain is built from TRBV4-2 and TRBJ1-6; 12 nucleotides match TRBD1. With 4 bases clipped from V and 7 bases from J, the junction kept 5 bases outside the gene matches. This CDR3 is built from 16 residues. Germline V gene data show CDR1 as LGHNA and CDR2 as YNFKEQ. The CDR3 reads CASSPGTGGHNSPLHF. CDR3 DNA: TGTGCCAGCAGCCCGGGGACAGGGGGCCACAATTCACCCCTCCACTTT.

The V gene is TRBV3-1 (or the pseudogene TRBV3-2), the J gene TRBJ1-6, with TRBD1 as a possible D gene (6 bases). Trimming removed 3 bases at V and 7 bases at J, with 13 bases between. The CDR3 is made up of 15 amino acids. CDR1 is LGHDT and CDR2 is YNNKEL in the germline V gene (reference sequence). The CDR3 spells CASSHLRTGNSPLHF. The CDR3 coding sequence is TGTGCCAGCAGCCACCTGCGAACAGGGAATTCACCCCTCCACTTT.

The CDR3 nucleotides read TGTGCCAGCTCACCGCAGACGGTTAACAATCAGCCCCAGCATTTT. The encoded protein is CASSPQTVNNQPQHF. The genes are TRBV18 and TRBJ1-5, with no clear D. The CDR3 length is 15 residues. Trimming removed 3 bases from V and 3 bases from J, with 12 bases in between. The germline V gene has CDR1 KGHSH and CDR2 LQKENI.

The V gene is TRBV2, the J gene TRBJ2-6; the D gene is possibly TRBD2 (5 bases). Trimming pared 2 bases from V and 1 base from J, leaving 15 bases between. From germline, CDR1 is SNHLY and CDR2 FYNNEI. This CDR3 region has 18 residues. The CDR3 spells CASSEQLRLPSGANVLTF. The CDR3 DNA follows: TGTGCCAGCAGTGAACAGCTCAGACTACCGTCTGGGGCCAACGTCCTGACTTTC.

The J gene is TRBJ2-1, the V gene TRBV14; D is undetermined. The V end was cut by 5 bases, the J end by 6 bases, with 8 bases between. Germline CDR1 is SGHDN and CDR2 is FVKESK. This CDR3 has 12 amino acids. The CDR3 loop reads CASSTEFNEQFF. Here the CDR3 DNA reads TGTGCCAGCAGCACAGAATTCAATGAGCAGTTCTTC.

This clone was observed a handful of times. The V and J genes are TRBV4-1 and TRBJ2-1, with TRBD2 identical over 8 bases. The germline gives CDR1 MGHRA, CDR2 YSYEKL. CDR3 length: 18 residues. With 0 bases clipped from V and 1 base from J, the junction kept 8 bases outside the gene matches. The CDR3 region has the DNA TGCGCCAGCAGCCAAGATGGCAGCGGGAGTATTTCCTACAATGAGCAGTTCTTC. As protein: CASSQDGSGSISYNEQFF.

This clone was seen just once. The rearrangement joins TRBV7-8 to TRBJ1-1, with 9 bases that match TRBD1. The CDR3 is 16 residues long. Germline V CDR1 and CDR2: SGHVS, FQNEAQ. J was trimmed by 2 bases and V by 5 bases; bases with no gene match: 9. CDR3 protein: CASSKADRGVNTEAFF. The CDR3 DNA reads TGTGCCAGCAGCAAGGCGGACAGGGGCGTTAACACTGAAGCTTTCTTT.

The V call is TRBV29-1, the J call TRBJ2-3, with D possibly TRBD2 on 6 matching bases. V was shortened by 5 bases and J by 2 bases, with 11 bases between the two germline ends. Germline V lookup: CDR1 SQVTM, CDR2 ANQGSEA. The CDR3 is 13 amino acids. In DNA form, the CDR3 reads TGCAGCGTTACGGGACTTCACACAGATACGCAGTATTTT. This encodes CSVTGLHTDTQYF.

CDR3: CASSPMGGRFYEQYF. The CDR3 nucleotides read TGTGCCAGCAGCCCCATGGGGGGCCGTTTCTACGAGCAGTACTTC. The chain joins TRBV3-1 (or the pseudogene TRBV3-2) to TRBJ2-7; D assignment may be TRBD1 or TRBD2 (6 bases each). Germline values: CDR1 LGHDT, CDR2 YNNKEL (reference sequence). V was pared by 4 bases and J by 3 bases, with 16 bases between. The CDR3 runs 15 residues.

V gene TRBV5-1 combines with J gene TRBJ1-6, with D possibly TRBD1 on 5 matching bases. Trimming took 0 bases from V and 5 from J, leaving 12 bases between them. Per the germline V gene, CDR1 is SGHRS and CDR2 is YFSETQ. This CDR3 has 16 residues. In DNA form, the CDR3 reads TGCGCCAGCAGCTTGGAATCAGGGAGCGATAATTCACCCCTCCACTTT. Protein: CASSLESGSDNSPLHF.

The rearrangement links TRBV2 to TRBJ1-1, with a tentative D call TRBD1 (6 bases). This CDR3 is built from 13 residues. The V end was cut by 8 bases, the J end by 4 bases, with 14 bases between. Germline-derived CDR1 and CDR2 are SNHLY and FYNNEI. The CDR3: CASVGGLGTEAFF. CDR3 coding DNA: TGTGCCAGCGTCGGGGGGCTTGGCACTGAAGCTTTCTTT.

This rearrangement joins TRBV18 to TRBJ1-2; no reliable D call. The germline gives CDR1 KGHSH, CDR2 LQKENI. This CDR3 contains 15 residues. Trimming cost V 2 bases and J 3 bases, with 13 bases left between them. This chain's CDR3 is CASSPRVRSDYGYTF. The CDR3 DNA follows: TGTGCCAGCTCACCAAGGGTACGGTCTGACTATGGCTACACCTTC.

A few counts support this clone. The J gene is TRBJ2-5, the V gene TRBV12-3 or TRBV12-4, with D possibly TRBD2 on 5 matching bases. The CDR3 is made up of 13 amino acids. V was clipped by 3 bases and J by 5 bases, with 10 bases between them. The CDR3 nucleotides read TGTGCCAGCAGTTTTGGAGGAAGGGAGACCCAGTACTTC. It encodes CASSFGGRETQYF.

This chain connects TRBV5-1 to TRBJ2-7, with 8 bases identical to TRBD1. Looked up from germline, CDR1 is SGHRS and CDR2 is YFSETQ. With 5 bases clipped from V and 6 bases from J, the junction kept 22 bases outside the gene matches. The CDR3 is 18 amino acids. The CDR3 is CASSRDLTLGQGASEQYF. The DNA for the CDR3 is TGCGCCAGCAGTAGGGACCTGACACTCGGCCAGGGGGCTAGCGAGCAGTACTTC.

This chain connects TRBV6-1 to TRBJ2-7; D gene uncertain. CDR1 is MNHNS and CDR2 is SASEGT in the germline V gene. The V gene lost 4 bases and the J gene lost 3 bases, with 16 bases spanning the gap. This CDR3 region has 15 residues. Here the CDR3 reads CASSVAAPLSYEQYF. CDR3 DNA: TGTGCCAGCAGTGTAGCCGCCCCCCTAAGCTACGAGCAGTACTTC.

Within the sample, this clone is medium-sized. The rearrangement uses TRBV24-1 and TRBJ2-1; TRBD2 aligns across 8 bases. Germline V gene data show CDR1 as KGHDR and CDR2 as SFDVKD. The V and J ends lost 6 bases and 3 bases, in that order; junction bases with no gene match: 6. The CDR3 sequence is 15 residues long. CDR3 coding DNA: TGTGCCACCAGTCGGGGGGGCCGAGACTACAATGAGCAGTTCTTC. This gives the protein CATSRGGRDYNEQFF.